The present entry profiles one T cell receptor beta chain with its context. The data were obtained in a study of tumor T cells in aggressive B-cell lymphoma. Only in-frame clones appear in the TCRdb table, and some are missing; sequencing was by immunoSEQ multiplex PCR. Here the sample spans 6,500 to 9,500 clones, 75% to 85% being singletons. Sequenced sample: tumor tissue. This receptor was identified in an adult with diffuse large B cell lymphoma.

Here the CDR3 reads CASSTYEDPNEKLFF. CDR3 coding DNA: TGTGCCAGTAGTACCTATGAAGATCCTAATGAAAAACTGTTTTTT. J is TRBJ1-4 and V is TRBV19, with D unclear. Germline assignment: CDR1 LNHDA and CDR2 SQIVND (reference sequence). The V end lost 4 bases, the J end lost 3 bases, and 12 bases lay between the germline ends. CDR3 length: 15 residues.